These T cell receptor beta chains were read from a single sample in a study of technical replicates of blood from four donors. Data came from immunoSEQ multiplex PCR; TCRdb stores just in-frame clones and leaves some out. Here the sample spans 35,000 to 50,000 clones, about 96% being singletons. The sequenced sample was T cells isolated from PBMCs. These receptors came from a human donor in good health. Both conserved end residues are part of each CDR3. The D gene is left open where the match is weak. Clone sizes are given selectively: once, few, many, or a class where the clone is expanded.

>TRBJ1-4|TRBV2|.|.
CASSDLLSLNEKLFF
TGTGCCAGCAGTGATTTACTCTCCTTAAATGAAAAACTGTTTTTT
>TRBJ2-1|TRBV4-2|once|.
CASSQEKSEYNEQFF
TGTGCCAGCAGCCAAGAAAAAAGCGAGTACAATGAGCAGTTCTTC
>TRBJ2-5|TRBV5-1|.|TRBD2
CASSLHTLAEKETQYF
TGCGCCAGCAGCCTCCACACTCTAGCGGAGAAAGAGACCCAGTACTTC
>TRBJ1-2|TRBV7-2|.|.
CASSPTSNYGYTF
TGTGCCAGCAGCCCGACATCTAACTATGGCTACACCTTC
>TRBJ2-1|TRBV19|.|TRBD2
CASNSGSFDEQFF
TGTGCCAGTAACAGCGGGAGTTTCGATGAGCAGTTCTTC
>TRBJ2-7|TRBV5-1|.|TRBD1
CASSSGQGRYEQYF
TGCGCCAGCAGCTCGGGACAGGGGAGGTACGAGCAGTACTTC
>TRBJ1-2|TRBV7-8|.|.
CASSTQGLGYGYTF
TGTGCCAGCAGCACCCAGGGGCTTGGGTATGGCTACACCTTC
>TRBJ1-1|TRBV28|.|.
CASSQVQNTEAFF
TGTGCCAGCAGTCAGGTACAGAACACTGAAGCTTTCTTT
>TRBJ1-1|TRBV4-1|.|TRBD1
CASSHLQGAGTEAFF
TGCGCCAGCAGCCACCTACAGGGGGCAGGTACTGAAGCTTTCTTT
>TRBJ1-5|TRBV6-1|.|.
CASGHNQPQHF
TGTGCCAGCGGCCATAATCAGCCCCAGCATTTT
>TRBJ2-1|TRBV6-5|once|TRBD2
CASSVLAGGPYEQFF
TGTGCCAGCAGTGTACTAGCGGGAGGGCCTTATGAGCAGTTCTTC
>TRBJ1-5|TRBV5-4|.|.
CASSLGRGNQPQHF
TGTGCCAGCAGCTTGGGGAGGGGCAATCAGCCCCAGCATTTT
>TRBJ2-7|TRBV6-5|.|TRBD1
CASSYGDRSYEQYF
TGTGCCAGCAGTTATGGGGACAGATCCTACGAGCAGTACTTC
>TRBJ2-3|TRBV6-5|.|.
CASSYHPGDTQYF
TGTGCCAGCAGTTACCACCCGGGGGATACGCAGTATTTT
>TRBJ2-5|TRBV30|.|.
CAWSRTSEETQYF
TGTGCCTGGAGTCGGACATCAGAAGAGACCCAGTACTTC
>TRBJ2-5|TRBV10-3|.|.
CAISELEGKGGETQYF
TGTGCCATCAGTGAACTAGAAGGGAAGGGAGGAGAGACCCAGTACTTC
>TRBJ1-5|TRBV19|once|.
CASSTDNSNQPQHF
TGTGCCAGTTCCACAGATAATAGCAATCAGCCCCAGCATTTT
>TRBJ2-3|TRBV6-5|.|.
CASSWGERSDTQYF
TGTGCCAGCAGTTGGGGGGAGAGGTCAGATACGCAGTATTTT
>TRBJ1-1|TRBV9|.|TRBD1
CASSGNRGLSEAFF
TGTGCCAGCAGCGGAAACAGGGGGCTATCTGAAGCTTTCTTT
>TRBJ2-4|TRBV12-1|.|.
CASSSKRTRLYYAKNIQYF
TGTGCCAGCAGCTCCAAGAGGACTAGACTCTACTACGCCAAAAACATTCAGTACTTC
>TRBJ1-2|TRBV5-1|once|.
CASSLAFSTGVGGYTF
TGCGCCAGCAGCTTGGCCTTTTCAACCGGGGTAGGCGGCTACACCTTC
>TRBJ2-7|TRBV2|.|.
CASGQIPYEQYF
TGTGCCAGCGGGCAGATCCCCTACGAGCAGTACTTC